One and the same sample provided the 19 T cell receptor beta chains below, sequenced in a study of CD8 T cells in Susac syndrome. An amount of RNA that ranged from roughly 0.5 to 1 ug was reverse transcribed with random hexamers. MiXCR, run by TCRdb on the immunoSEQ multiplex PCR reads, gives a single entry per CDR3 protein. The sample comprises 400,000 to 550,000 distinct CDR3 sequences, around 85% of which are singletons, and approximately 0.11% rests with the top ten. Sequencing used CD8+ T cells from PBMCs. Receptors originate from a human donor with multiple sclerosis.

This clonotype was detected only once. The chain has TRBV5-5 and TRBJ2-7; D may be TRBD2 (5 bases). The CDR3 extends over 11 amino acids. The germline V gene has CDR1 SGHKS and CDR2 YYEKEE (reference sequence). Trimming took 2 bases from V and 8 from J, leaving 8 bases between them. CDR3 amino acids: CASSFSDQQYF. DNA for the CDR3: TGTGCCAGCAGCTTTAGCGATCAGCAGTACTTC. Full variable domain (rest looked up from reference TRBV5-5 and TRBJ2-7): DAGVTQSPTHLIKTRGQQVTLRCSPISGHKSVSWYQQVLGQGPQFIFQYYEKEERGRGNFPDRFSARQFPNYSSELNVNALLLGDSALYLCASSFSDQQYFGPGTRLTVT.

This clonotype was observed a handful of times. CDR3 in amino acids: CASSPTTYNEQFF. The CDR3 DNA reads as TGCGCCAGCAGCCCTACTACGTACAATGAGCAGTTCTTC. The chain links TRBV4-1 to TRBJ2-1, with D unclear. The V gene lost 4 bases and the J gene lost 4 bases, with 8 bases spanning the gap. The CDR3 sequence is 13 residues long. Germline lookup yields CDR1 MGHRA and CDR2 YSYEKL.

The chain carries TRBV11-2 and TRBJ2-1; no firm D call. Trimming removed 4 bases from V and 1 base from J, with 14 bases in between. The V gene's germline CDR1 is SGHAT and CDR2 FQNNGV. The CDR3 covers 16 residues. As DNA, the CDR3 is TGTGCCAGCAGCTCCGCCTCTTTACGATCCTACAATGAGCAGTTCTTC. Amino acid sequence: CASSSASLRSYNEQFF.

The chain carries TRBV10-3 and TRBJ1-5, with 8 bases aligning to TRBD1. The CDR3 is made up of 19 amino acids. CDR1 ENHRY and CDR2 SYGVKD come from the germline V gene. J lost 0 bases, V lost 0 bases, and 10 bases had no gene match. CDR3 bases: TGTGCCATCAGTGAGTCCTGGGACAGGTTGTGGGATAGCAATCAGCCCCAGCATTTT. Protein: CAISESWDRLWDSNQPQHF.

In nucleotides, the CDR3 is TGCGCCAGCAGCTTGGATTCCGACCAAGAGACCCAGTACTTC. Translating gives CASSLDSDQETQYF. V and J are TRBV5-1 and TRBJ2-5, with D unclear. The CDR3 loop spans 14 amino acids. V lost 0 bases to trimming and J lost 0 bases, with 6 bases between them. Germline V CDR1 and CDR2: SGHRS, YFSETQ.

The chain has TRBV27 and TRBJ2-7; possible D gene TRBD1, 6 bases. Trimming shortened V by 7 bases and J by 3 bases, and 16 bases separated the two germline ends. The CDR3 has 14 amino acids. Germline V gene data show CDR1 as MNHEY and CDR2 as SMNVEV (reference sequence). The CDR3: CASTSRGGGYEQYF. The CDR3 DNA sequence: TGTGCCAGCACCTCCAGGGGTGGAGGCTACGAGCAGTACTTC.

V and J are TRBV18 and TRBJ2-7, with a weak D call TRBD2 (6 bases). Per the germline V gene, CDR1 is KGHSH and CDR2 is LQKENI. The CDR3 sequence is 16 residues long. Trimming stripped 3 bases from V and 0 bases from J, with 15 bases between. The DNA of the CDR3 is TGTGCCAGCTCACCCCGGGACTTTCTCAGCTCCTACGAGCAGTACTTC. Amino acid sequence: CASSPRDFLSSYEQYF.

The chain couples TRBV7-9 to TRBJ2-5; D perhaps matches TRBD1 (6 bases). In germline, CDR1 is SEHNR, CDR2 FQNEAQ (reference sequence). V lost 5 bases and J lost 2, with 21 bases in between. CDR3 length: 17 amino acids. CDR3 residues: CASSPGPTGSSQETQYF. The CDR3 nucleotides are TGTGCCAGCAGCCCAGGCCCAACAGGGAGTAGTCAAGAGACCCAGTACTTC.

The V gene is TRBV7-9, the J gene TRBJ1-4; D unclear. Trimming stripped 3 bases from V and 1 base from J, with 9 bases between. This CDR3 contains 15 residues. Per the germline V gene, CDR1 is SEHNR and CDR2 is FQNEAQ (reference sequence). The CDR3 region is CASSFYIETNEKLFF. DNA of the CDR3: TGTGCCAGCAGCTTCTACATCGAAACTAATGAAAAACTGTTTTTT.

This chain uses TRBV6-5 with TRBJ2-7; D is undetermined. This CDR3 comprises 14 residues. V was clipped by 0 bases and J by 4 bases, with 10 bases between them. Germline values: CDR1 MNHEY, CDR2 SVGAGI. Here the CDR3 reads CASSYSKASYEQYF. DNA for the CDR3: TGTGCCAGCAGTTACTCTAAGGCCTCTTACGAGCAGTACTTC.

This clonotype was seen once. The J gene is TRBJ2-1, the V gene TRBV28, with D maybe TRBD2 (6 bases). With 4 bases removed from V and 7 bases from J, the gap between germline ends came to 26 bases. Germline V lookup: CDR1 MDHEN, CDR2 SYDVKM. The CDR3 covers 18 residues. CDR3 amino acids: CASSSLLEAGEGGNEQFF. CDR3 in DNA: TGTGCCAGCAGTTCCCTCCTAGAGGCGGGCGAGGGAGGTAATGAGCAGTTCTTC.

The rearrangement joins TRBV25-1 to TRBJ1-4; 8 nucleotides align to TRBD1. There are 13 residues in the CDR3. V lost 8 bases, J lost 6 bases, and 5 bases stayed unmatched. CDR1 and CDR2 from the germline V gene are MGHDK and SYGVNS. The CDR3 protein is CASGSGGDEKLFF. The CDR3 DNA sequence: TGTGCCAGCGGTTCAGGGGGCGATGAAAAACTGTTTTTT. The variable domain in full, with the rest retrieved from reference TRBV25-1 and TRBJ1-4, is EADIYQTPRYLVIGTGKKITLECSQTMGHDKMYWYQQDPGMELHLIHYSYGVNSTEKGDLSSESTVSRIRTEHFPLTLESARPSHTSQYLCASGSGGDEKLFFGSGTQLSVL.

The rearrangement joins TRBV10-3 to TRBJ2-3; D possibly corresponds to TRBD1 (6 bases). The CDR3 is made up of 17 amino acids. Trimming left V 3 bases short and J 2 bases short, with 18 bases between. Germline V gene data show CDR1 as ENHRY and CDR2 as SYGVKD. CDR3 nucleotides: TGTGCCATCAGTGACAGGGGCTCTCTCAATCCCACAGATACGCAGTATTTT. It is translated as CAISDRGSLNPTDTQYF.

The V call is TRBV3-1, the J call TRBJ2-7; unclear D gene. The CDR3 contains 15 residues. Trimming pared 2 bases from V and 3 bases from J, leaving 14 bases between. Germline V gene lookup returns CDR1 LGHDT and CDR2 YNNKEL (reference sequence). The CDR3 DNA is TGTGCCAGCAGCCAAAGTTCTGGGTACCTCTACGAGCAGTACTTC. As protein: CASSQSSGYLYEQYF.

Regarding this clonotype: Germline is not matched at one junction end, which may reflect a read error. This chain links TRBV29-1 with TRBJ1-1; D remains ambiguous. This CDR3 has 11 residues. Germline-derived CDR1 and CDR2 are SQVTM and ANQGSEA. In nucleotides, the CDR3 is TGCGGCGTTGAAGTAGGCCTTGAAGCTTTCTTT. It encodes CGVEVGLEAFF.

The chain is built from TRBV27 and TRBJ1-1; D is unresolved. Trimming took off 6 bases at V and 5 bases at J, with 16 bases between the two ends. Germline assignment: CDR1 MNHEY and CDR2 SMNVEV (reference sequence). The CDR3 consists of 14 residues. CDR3 sequence: CASSRTGFETEAFF. The CDR3 region has the DNA TGTGCCAGCAGCCGGACGGGGTTCGAGACTGAAGCTTTCTTT.

V usage is TRBV24-1 and J usage is TRBJ2-1; a weak D match, TRBD2 (5 bases). Germline V gene lookup returns CDR1 KGHDR and CDR2 SFDVKD. Between the trimmed V and J ends, which lost 9 bases and 7 bases, there was a span of 15 bases. This CDR3 spans 13 amino acids. CDR3 loop: CATGPAEKNEQFF. In nucleotides, the CDR3 is TGTGCCACCGGGCCAGCGGAAAAAAATGAGCAGTTCTTC.

The count of this clonotype is one. This chain joins TRBV7-9 and TRBJ2-2; 7 bases are shared with TRBD1. CDR3 length equals 18 residues. J lost 2 bases, V lost 2 bases, and 11 bases had no gene match. Germline V CDR1 and CDR2: SEHNR, FQNEAQ (reference sequence). The CDR3 loop reads CASSLLSGDSPNTGELFF. CDR3 in DNA: TGTGCCAGCAGCTTATTGTCTGGGGACAGTCCTAACACCGGGGAGCTGTTTTTT.

CDR3: CASSDVGAGEDEQFF. As DNA, the CDR3 is TGTGCCAGCAGTGACGTCGGTGCCGGGGAGGATGAGCAGTTCTTC. The genes are TRBV2 and TRBJ2-1; perhaps TRBD2 as D (6 bases). This CDR3 is built from 15 residues. V was trimmed by 3 bases and J by 8 bases, leaving 17 bases between them. Germline lookup yields CDR1 SNHLY and CDR2 FYNNEI.